The 5 T cell receptor beta chains presented below share a single source sample, sequenced in a study of T-cell memory formation after mild COVID-19. MiXCR, run by TCRdb on the 5' RACE reads, gives a single entry per CDR3 protein. The sample lists about 50,000 distinct CDR3 sequences, approximately 8% occurring once. Sequenced input: PBMCs or a T cell subset sorted from them (not recorded which). The receptors were gathered from a man aged 18 to 30 who had mild COVID-19 (a few samples of this study predate the infection). Cell type and time point are not known.

In its sample, this clonotype was seen many times. V gene TRBV12-3 or TRBV12-4 combines with J gene TRBJ2-7, with TRBD2 matching over 15 bases. V shed 6 bases and J 7 bases; nucleotides not matched to a gene: 10. CDR3 length: 16 amino acids. CDR3 bases: TGTGCCAGCAGCTCCCCGCGGACTAGCGGGGGGGGGGAGCAGTACTTC. It encodes CASSSPRTSGGGEQYF.

The gene calls are TRBV9 and TRBJ1-1; D may be TRBD1 (5 bases). The CDR3 runs to 13 residues. CDR1 SGDLS and CDR2 YYNGEE come from the germline V gene. Trimming removed 3 bases from V and 3 bases from J, with 9 bases in between. In DNA, the CDR3 is TGTGCCAGCAGCGCGGACACGGACACTGAAGCTTTCTTT. As protein: CASSADTDTEAFF.

The sample holds a few counts of this clonotype. This chain joins TRBV12-3 or TRBV12-4 and TRBJ1-1; weak D call: TRBD1 (6 bases). The CDR3 has 13 amino acids. Trimming shortened V by 4 bases and J by 5 bases, and 11 bases separated the two germline ends. CDR3 protein: CASSSTGRTEAFF. CDR3 DNA: TGTGCCAGCAGTTCCACAGGGAGGACTGAAGCTTTCTTT.

This clonotype was detected only a few times. The genes are TRBV18 and TRBJ2-1; maybe TRBD1 (5 bases). V lost 4 bases and J lost 2, with 9 bases in between. The CDR3 covers 14 residues. In germline, CDR1 is KGHSH, CDR2 LQKENI. The CDR3 is CASSQETAYNEQFF. The CDR3 DNA is TGTGCCAGCTCACAGGAGACAGCCTACAATGAGCAGTTCTTC.

The chain uses TRBV5-1 and TRBJ2-6; 9 nucleotides agree with TRBD1. CDR1 SGHRS and CDR2 YFSETQ come from the germline V gene. The CDR3 contains 17 residues. After removal of 6 bases from V and 4 bases from J, the junction contained 11 bases not matched to a gene. The CDR3 here is CASTPRDRVTGANVLTF. For the CDR3, the DNA is TGCGCCAGCACCCCCCGGGACAGGGTAACGGGGGCCAACGTCCTGACTTTC.